Below are 2 T cell receptor beta chains sequenced from a single sample in a study of blood T cells in healthy people across ages. The second PCR ran 7 to 11 cycles with a sample-barcoded 5' primer and J-beta primers. One entry per CDR3 protein results from TCRdb running MiXCR on the 5' RACE reads. The repertoire holds some 640,000 distinct CDR3 sequences, with roughly 31% as singletons. What was sequenced was blood. The receptors stem from a woman aged 80 or over in good health.

In this sample, this clonotype turned up a few times. The V and J genes are TRBV6-1 and TRBJ1-5; 11 bases align to TRBD1. This CDR3 is built from 16 residues. The germline gives CDR1 MNHNS, CDR2 SASEGT. V shed 7 bases, J shed 4 bases, and the junction held 9 bases outside the gene matches. CDR3 nucleotides: TGTGCCAGCATCCCCGCGGACAGGGGGCTGAATCAGCCCCAGCATTTT. It is translated as CASIPADRGLNQPQHF.

At least ten counts were recorded for this clonotype. The chain joins TRBV5-6 to TRBJ2-7; D may be TRBD2 (6 bases). The CDR3 totals 15 residues. Germline V gene sequence: CDR1 SGHDT, CDR2 YYEEEE. The germline V and J ends were trimmed by 4 bases and 3 bases, with 17 bases remaining between them. The CDR3 is CASSGGLQGLYEQYF. As DNA, the CDR3 is TGTGCCAGCAGCGGGGGTCTGCAGGGACTCTACGAGCAGTACTTC.